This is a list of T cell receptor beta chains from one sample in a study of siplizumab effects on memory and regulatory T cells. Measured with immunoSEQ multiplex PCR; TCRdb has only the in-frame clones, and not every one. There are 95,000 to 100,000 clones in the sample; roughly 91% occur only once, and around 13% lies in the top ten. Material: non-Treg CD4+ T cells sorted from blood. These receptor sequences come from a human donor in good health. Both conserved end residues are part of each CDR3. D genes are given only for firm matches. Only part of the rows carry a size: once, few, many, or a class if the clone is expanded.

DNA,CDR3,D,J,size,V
TGTGCCAGCAGCCAAGCTCGGGGGGCTGACTATGGCTACACCTTC,CASSQARGADYGYTF,-,TRBJ1-2,-,TRBV14
TGTGCCAGCAGCTTAGCGACTCGGGACTATGGCTACACCTTC,CASSLATRDYGYTF,-,TRBJ1-2,once,TRBV7-8
TGTGCCAGCAGCTTAGCCCAAAAGTTTAGCACAGATACGCAGTATTTT,CASSLAQKFSTDTQYF,-,TRBJ2-3,-,TRBV7-9
TGTGCCATCAGCGGTCCACAGGAAACCCAAACCTACGAGCAGTACTTC,CAISGPQETQTYEQYF,-,TRBJ2-7,-,TRBV10-3
TGCGCCAGCAGCCGGGGTTCTCGGACAGGGGGTGTTTCACCCCTCCACTTT,CASSRGSRTGGVSPLHF,TRBD1,TRBJ1-6,-,TRBV4-1
TGTGCCTGGAGGGTTGCGGCTGGTATGAACACTGAAGCTTTCTTT,CAWRVAAGMNTEAFF,-,TRBJ1-1,few,TRBV30
TGTGCCAGCAGTCCCCCCGGGACAGGGGGCTACGAGCAGTACTTC,CASSPPGTGGYEQYF,TRBD1,TRBJ2-7,-,TRBV5-6
TGTGCCAGCAGTGGACAGGGTGTCGGTGGCTACACCTTC,CASSGQGVGGYTF,TRBD1,TRBJ1-2,once,TRBV6-4
TGTGCCAGCAGCTTACAGCTTTCTGGGGCCAACGTCCTGACTTTC,CASSLQLSGANVLTF,-,TRBJ2-6,-,TRBV7-2
TGCGCCAGCAGCCAAGGGCCTGCGTCACGGGGGCAGTTCTTC,CASSQGPASRGQFF,-,TRBJ2-1,-,TRBV4-3
TGTGCCTGGAGTGGGTCGCGGGAGGCTGAGCTTTTCTTC,CAWSGSREAELFF,TRBD2,TRBJ2-1,-,TRBV30
TGCGCCAGCAGCCAAGAGAATCGGGCAGGGCGGTACACCTTC,CASSQENRAGRYTF,-,TRBJ1-2,-,TRBV4-1
TGTGCCAGCTCACCACATCCAGGGGGCGGCGAGCAGTACTTC,CASSPHPGGGEQYF,TRBD1,TRBJ2-7,-,TRBV18
TGTGCCAGCAGTTACGACAGGGCTGGGGCCAACGTCCTGACTTTC,CASSYDRAGANVLTF,TRBD1,TRBJ2-6,once,TRBV6-5
TGCGCCAGCAGTGAGGTCGGCAATCAGCCCCAGCATTTT,CASSEVGNQPQHF,-,TRBJ1-5,-,TRBV10-2
TGTGCCAGCAGCTTAAGCTCCGGAGAGACCCAGTACTTC,CASSLSSGETQYF,-,TRBJ2-5,-,TRBV5-6
TGTGCCAGTAGTAGCCCCGGGGGGGGAGGGCCTCACAATGAGCAGTTCTTC,CASSSPGGGGPHNEQFF,TRBD2,TRBJ2-1,-,TRBV19
TGCGCCAGCAGCCAAGAATTTGGGGCAGGGATATACGAGCAGTACTTC,CASSQEFGAGIYEQYF,-,TRBJ2-7,once,TRBV4-3
TGTGCCAGCAGTCCAAATCTGTCGCAAAACTATGGCTACACCTTC,CASSPNLSQNYGYTF,-,TRBJ1-2,-,TRBV25-1
TGTGCCAGCTCAATGACGGGAGATTATGAGACCCAGTACTTC,CASSMTGDYETQYF,-,TRBJ2-5,-,TRBV18
TGTGCCACGAGTGCAGGAATTAGATCCACCGGGGAGCTGTTTTTT,CATSAGIRSTGELFF,-,TRBJ2-2,-,TRBV2
TGTGCCAGCAGCTGGGAAGGGGGGACCGGGGAGCTGTTTTTT,CASSWEGGTGELFF,-,TRBJ2-2,-,TRBV5-6
TGTGCTAGTGGTTTATTTGGGCCTCGGGTGCACTTC,CASGLFGPRVHF,-,TRBJ2-7,-,TRBV12-5
TGTGCCAGTACTAGAGGAACAAATGAAAAACTGTTTTTT,CASTRGTNEKLFF,-,TRBJ1-4,-,TRBV19